This T cell receptor (beta chain) was observed in a study of CD8 T cells in ankylosing spondylitis. Findings and limits, study-wide: In ankylosing spondylitis blood, a motif of eight highly homologous TCR beta variants appeared characteristic.

MiXCR, applied by TCRdb to the 5' RACE reads, yields one record per CDR3 protein. The sample includes about 220,000 distinct CDR3 sequences, approximately 7.3% seen only once; the top ten take approximately 15%. This CDR3 contains 15 residues. Germline V CDR1 and CDR2: ENHRY, SYGVKD. The V gene lost 0 bases and the J gene lost 0 bases, with 3 bases spanning the gap. As concerns this clonotype: No antigen is known for it.

The receptor was derived from a male donor with ankylosing spondylitis. V is TRBV10-3 and J is TRBJ2-6; D gene uncertain. The sample was blood, either unsorted or a sorted T cell fraction (not recorded which). The CDR3 sequence: CAISESFSGANVLTF. The CDR3 bases are TGTGCCATCAGTGAGTCGTTCTCTGGGGCCAACGTCCTGACTTTC.